Listed below are T cell receptor beta chains from one sample, sequenced in a study of vaccination and CD4 T cells after COVID-19. TCRdb processed the PCR reads anew with MiXCR; each CDR3 protein has one entry. The sample lists about 11,000 distinct CDR3 sequences; 25% to 30% were seen once. These TCRs' antigens remain unknown. The specimen was CD4+ T cells from blood, cultured in vitro. The receptors originated from a human donor in good health. The CDR3 runs from the conserved cysteine through the conserved F or W. Each record gives: V gene, clone size, D gene, J gene, CDR3 DNA, CDR3 protein. A D gene is named only where the DNA matches it firmly. A clone size is listed for some rows: how often the clone was seen (once, few, many), or a class if it is expanded.

TRBV7-3	few	TRBD2	TRBJ2-2	TGTGCCAGCAGCTTAACCCCAGCGGGATGGGGAACCGGGGAGCTGTTTTTT	CASSLTPAGWGTGELFF
TRBV20-1	few	.	TRBJ1-1	TGCAGTGCTAGATCGGGTCCTTCCCAAGCTTTCTTT	CSARSGPSQAFF
TRBV7-2	.	.	TRBJ2-7	TGTGCCAGCAACTACAGGGAAGGGAGCTCCTACGAGCAGTACTTC	CASNYREGSSYEQYF
TRBV11-2	medium-sized	.	TRBJ2-7	TGTGCCAGCAGCTTAGGACAGTACGACTACGAGCAGTACTTC	CASSLGQYDYEQYF
TRBV7-2	few	TRBD2	TRBJ2-3	TGTGCCAGCAGCTTTGCGACTAGCGGGAGTAGGACGCAGTATTTT	CASSFATSGSRTQYF
TRBV7-9	.	.	TRBJ2-2	TGTGCCAGCAGCTCTAGGGGGGGTCTGCACGGGGAGCTGTTTTTT	CASSSRGGLHGELFF
TRBV20-1	medium-sized	.	TRBJ1-3	TGCAGTGCTAGTATAGTGGGAGTGGGAAACACCATATATTTT	CSASIVGVGNTIYF
TRBV20-1	few	.	TRBJ1-2	TGCAGTGCCCTAACAGGGCCATCCGCACTGACCTTC	CSALTGPSALTF
TRBV10-3	.	.	TRBJ1-3	TGTGCCATCAGCGCAGGGAAGGGTGGTGGAAACACCATATATTTT	CAISAGKGGGNTIYF
TRBV7-3	.	.	TRBJ2-5	TGTGCCAGCAGCCCTACAGGGCTCCAAGAGACCCAGTACTTC	CASSPTGLQETQYF
TRBV20-1	.	.	TRBJ1-2	TGCAGTGCTAGAAGGGGCCCCCTGGACTATGGCTACACCTTC	CSARRGPLDYGYTF
TRBV9	.	.	TRBJ1-5	TGTGCCAGCAGCGAGGGGACCCATAGCAATCAGCCCCAGCATTTT	CASSEGTHSNQPQHF
TRBV20-1	.	.	TRBJ2-7	TGCAGTGCTAGAGTAGTGGCGGAGGGGCAAATCCCCACTACTACTGGGCAGTACTTC	CSARVVAEGQIPTTTGQYF
TRBV29-1	.	TRBD1	TRBJ1-5	TGCAGCGTTTCTACAGGGGTCAATCAGCCCCAGCATTTT	CSVSTGVNQPQHF
TRBV10-3	.	TRBD1	TRBJ2-1	TGTGCCTGGACTGGACAGGGACCGCGCTCCTACAATGAGCAGTTCTTC	CAWTGQGPRSYNEQFF
TRBV20-1	.	.	TRBJ2-1	TGCAGTGCTAGGTATCCCCCCCCGCGAGGCGGGGACGACAATGAGCAGTTCTTC	CSARYPPPRGGDDNEQFF
TRBV28	few	.	TRBJ2-5	TGTGCCAGCAGCACGTGGGGGGCGGAGACCCAGTACTTC	CASSTWGAETQYF
TRBV19	.	.	TRBJ1-1	TGTGCCAGTAGTATTGGGGCCAGTGGTAGAGGCACTGAAGCTTTCTTT	CASSIGASGRGTEAFF
TRBV7-2	few	.	TRBJ2-6	TGTGCCAGCAGCTCGCCCGACGAGGCAGGGGCCAACGTCCTGACTTTC	CASSSPDEAGANVLTF
TRBV19	.	TRBD1	TRBJ1-1	TGTGCCAGTAGTGCCTTAATTTGGACAGGAACCACTGAAGCTTTCTTT	CASSALIWTGTTEAFF
TRBV15	.	.	TRBJ2-3	TGTGCCACCAGCAGGGACCTAGATGATACGCAGTATTTT	CATSRDLDDTQYF
TRBV7-9	.	TRBD2	TRBJ2-7	TGTGCCAGCAGCTTAGGGGCGGCCGGGGAGGGGTGGTACTACGAGCAGTACTTC	CASSLGAAGEGWYYEQYF
TRBV5-1	few	TRBD1	TRBJ1-5	TGCGCCAGCAGCTTGGGACAGGGCGGACCCCAGCATTTT	CASSLGQGGPQHF
TRBV2	few	.	TRBJ1-1	TGTGCCAGCAGTGCCCCGGGGGCGTCGTACACTGAAGCTTTCTTT	CASSAPGASYTEAFF
TRBV29-1	.	.	TRBJ2-5	TGCAGCGTTGTGGGATGGGAGGAGACCCAGTACTTC	CSVVGWEETQYF
TRBV27	.	.	TRBJ2-3	TGTGCCAGCAGTTCCCACACAGATACGCAGTATTTT	CASSSHTDTQYF
TRBV7-3	.	.	TRBJ2-3	TGTGCCAGCAGCTTACAGGGCAGCGATACGCAGTATTTT	CASSLQGSDTQYF
TRBV11-2	.	TRBD1	TRBJ2-3	TGTGCCAGCAGCCGACAGGGGGCTGGCGATACGCAGTATTTT	CASSRQGAGDTQYF
TRBV2	few	.	TRBJ2-3	TGTGCCAGCAGAGGCCGCACAGATACGCAGTATTTT	CASRGRTDTQYF
TRBV7-4	.	TRBD2	TRBJ2-5	TGTGCCAGCAGCGACGGACTAGCGGGAGCCATTCAAGAGACCCAGTACTTC	CASSDGLAGAIQETQYF
TRBV27	few	.	TRBJ1-1	TGTGCCAGCAGTTTAAGTTCCAGGGTCACTGAAGCTTTCTTT	CASSLSSRVTEAFF
TRBV28	.	.	TRBJ1-6	TGTGCCAGCAAATCGACAAGAAGCTATAATTCACCCCTCCACTTT	CASKSTRSYNSPLHF
TRBV2	few	TRBD1	TRBJ1-2	TGTGCCAGCAGGGATACAGGGGGCGTCTATGGCTACACCTTC	CASRDTGGVYGYTF
TRBV7-2	few	.	TRBJ2-4	TGTGCCAGCAGCTTAGGTTGGCAGGGCCAGTACTTC	CASSLGWQGQYF
TRBV30	.	.	TRBJ1-2	TGTGCCTGGACTCCTAGCGCTAACTATGGCTACACCTTC	CAWTPSANYGYTF
TRBV7-9	.	.	TRBJ2-5	TGTGCCAGCAGCTCAGGGACGGGACAAGAGACCCAGTACTTC	CASSSGTGQETQYF
TRBV27	.	TRBD2	TRBJ2-2	TGTGCCAGCAGTTTCGGACTAGCGGGAAGCGCCACCGGGGAGCTGTTTTTT	CASSFGLAGSATGELFF
TRBV25-1	.	.	TRBJ2-7	TGTGCCAGCAGTGAATTTGCGATCACCCTTGCCTACGAGCAGTACTTC	CASSEFAITLAYEQYF
TRBV18	.	.	TRBJ1-2	TGTGCCAGCTCACCACTGGAAGGTGGCGGCTACACCTTC	CASSPLEGGGYTF
TRBV6-5	few	TRBD2	TRBJ2-2	TGTGCCAGCAGTTACCTAGCGGGAGAGGGTACCGGGGAGCTGTTTTTT	CASSYLAGEGTGELFF
TRBV5-1	.	TRBD1	TRBJ2-7	TGCGCCAGCAGCTTGGGACAGGGGTATGATGAGCAGTACTTC	CASSLGQGYDEQYF
TRBV6-5	.	TRBD1	TRBJ1-1	TGTGCCAGCAGTTACCCCGGGACAGGACACACTGAAGCTTTCTTT	CASSYPGTGHTEAFF
TRBV27	.	TRBD1	TRBJ2-7	TGTGCCAGCAGTTTCACAGGGGGGCTTAGCTCCTACGAGCAGTACTTC	CASSFTGGLSSYEQYF
TRBV7-2	.	.	TRBJ1-1	.	CASSLSSYEQYFGPVNTEAFF
TRBV6-4	few	.	TRBJ2-1	TGTGCCAGCAGCCTTCGACCGGGGAATGAGCAGTTCTTC	CASSLRPGNEQFF
TRBV4-3	.	TRBD2	TRBJ2-1	TGCGCCAGCAGCCAAGATCATAGCGGGATAGCGGGGGTCCTTTACAATGAGCAGTTCTTC	CASSQDHSGIAGVLYNEQFF
TRBV19	few	TRBD2	TRBJ2-5	TGTGCCAGTAGTATGACAACTCGGACTAGCGGGGTTCGAGAGACCCAGTACTTC	CASSMTTRTSGVRETQYF
TRBV19	once	.	TRBJ1-1	TGTGCCAGTAGTATATTCTCACCGACGAACACTGAAGCTTTCTTT	CASSIFSPTNTEAFF
TRBV24-1	few	TRBD1	TRBJ1-1	TGTGCCACCAGACCCTCCGGACAGGGGCACATGAACACTGAAGCTTTCTTT	CATRPSGQGHMNTEAFF
TRBV19	few	.	TRBJ2-3	TGTGCCAGTAGAGCCGTGGGCACAGATACGCAGTATTTT	CASRAVGTDTQYF